One sample yielded the 19 T cell receptor beta chains listed below, sequenced in a study of a mutant IDH1 vaccine in newly diagnosed glioma. Here immunoSEQ multiplex PCR was the method, and the copy in TCRdb shows in-frame clones only, minus some. Among some 60,000 clones, roughly 80% were seen once, and the ten largest hold 3% to 4%. Time point noted: week 47, end of study. Vaccination comprised doses that each held 300 ug of mutant IDH1 20-mer peptide, plus topical imiquimod. Their recognized antigens are unknown. The sequencing used PBMCs, collected from a glioma patient whose treatment included an IDH1 peptide vaccine. The receptors stem from a woman between 50 and 59 years old with glioma.

The chain carries TRBV7-2 and TRBJ2-3; D remains unclear. This CDR3 is built from 14 residues. The germline gives CDR1 SGHTA, CDR2 FQGNSA. The ends were cut back, 0 bases at V and 3 bases at J, with 7 bases in the middle. The CDR3 sequence is CASSLAPLTDTQYF. The CDR3 DNA reads TGTGCCAGCAGCTTAGCCCCGCTGACAGATACGCAGTATTTT.

The chain recombines TRBV5-1 with TRBJ1-2; tentative D call: TRBD1 (5 bases). CDR1 and CDR2 from the germline V gene are SGHRS and YFSETQ. This CDR3 spans 15 amino acids. Trimming pared 5 bases from V and 3 bases from J, leaving 17 bases between. The CDR3, as DNA: TGCGCCAGCAGTTTTGGGGCAGGGACGGACTATGGCTACACCTTC. The encoded protein is CASSFGAGTDYGYTF.

The chain carries TRBV28 and TRBJ2-7, with 9 bases identical to TRBD1. Trimming at V came to 6 bases and at J to 4 bases, leaving 10 bases not matched to a gene. The CDR3 consists of 15 residues. Germline V gives CDR1 MDHEN, CDR2 SYDVKM. DNA for the CDR3: TGTGCCAGCAGAAAACACAGGGGGCGGGTGTACGAGCAGTACTTC. Encoded protein: CASRKHRGRVYEQYF.

The chain carries TRBV7-2 and TRBJ1-6, with TRBD1 matching over 9 bases. Germline V gene lookup returns CDR1 SGHTA and CDR2 FQGNSA. CDR3 length equals 15 residues. The trim removed 5 bases at V and 9 bases at J, leaving 8 bases unmatched. The CDR3: CASSPERQGGSPLHF. As DNA, the CDR3 is TGTGCCAGCAGCCCGGAGAGACAGGGGGGTTCACCCCTCCACTTT. Full variable domain (outside the CDR3, taken from reference TRBV7-2 and TRBJ1-6): GAGVSQSPSNKVTEKGKDVELRCDPISGHTALYWYRQSLGQGLEFLIYFQGNSAPDKSGLPSDRFSAERTGGSVSTLTIQRTQQEDSAVYLCASSPERQGGSPLHFGNGTRLTVT.

This clone has only one observation. The genes are TRBV5-1 and TRBJ2-5, with D unresolved. Trimming pared 0 bases from V and 3 bases from J, leaving 9 bases between. CDR1 is SGHRS, CDR2 YFSETQ, per germline. The CDR3 totals 14 residues. The chain's CDR3 is CASSLGPSKETQYF. For the CDR3, the DNA is TGCGCCAGCAGCTTGGGACCATCCAAAGAGACCCAGTACTTC. Drawing the rest from reference TRBV5-1 and TRBJ2-5, the complete variable domain is KAGVTQTPRYLIKTRGQQVTLSCSPISGHRSVSWYQQTPGQGLQFLFEYFSETQRNKGNFPGRFSGRQFSNSRSEMNVSTLELGDSALYLCASSLGPSKETQYFGPGTRLLVL.

J is TRBJ1-6 and V is TRBV7-3; TRBD1 agrees at 11 bases. V was pared by 5 bases and J by 10 bases, with 10 bases of the junction left unmatched. Germline V gene lookup returns CDR1 SGHTA and CDR2 FQGTGA. The CDR3 contains 16 residues. The CDR3 is CASSLQGQGVDSPLHF. In nucleotides, the CDR3 is TGTGCCAGCAGCCTCCAGGGACAGGGGGTTGACTCACCCCTCCACTTT.

CDR3 residues: CASSWDSGTGELFF. The CDR3 DNA follows: TGTGCCAGCTCTTGGGACAGTGGCACCGGGGAGCTGTTTTTT. The chain couples TRBV10-3 to TRBJ2-2, with 7 bases fitting TRBD1. The V and J ends lost 10 bases and 4 bases, in that order; junction bases with no gene match: 9. The CDR3 is 14 amino acids. CDR1 and CDR2 from the germline V gene are ENHRY and SYGVKD.

The rearrangement uses TRBV5-1 and TRBJ1-5; perhaps TRBD1 as D (5 bases). The V end was cut by 0 bases, the J end by 8 bases, with 15 bases between. The CDR3 extends over 15 amino acids. CDR1 is SGHRS and CDR2 is YFSETQ in the germline V gene. The CDR3 nucleotides read TGCGCCAGCAGCTTGGAAAGCAGGGTAGGTGAGCCCCAGCATTTT. Translation gives CASSLESRVGEPQHF.

The chain uses TRBV5-1 and TRBJ1-1; D is unclear. The CDR3 runs 12 residues. Germline CDR1 is SGHRS and CDR2 is YFSETQ. The ends were cut back, 0 bases at V and 3 bases at J, with 3 bases in the middle. This CDR3 reads CASSLGDTEAFF. The CDR3 DNA sequence: TGCGCCAGCAGCTTGGGAGACACTGAAGCTTTCTTT. Full variable domain (rest looked up from reference TRBV5-1 and TRBJ1-1): KAGVTQTPRYLIKTRGQQVTLSCSPISGHRSVSWYQQTPGQGLQFLFEYFSETQRNKGNFPGRFSGRQFSNSRSEMNVSTLELGDSALYLCASSLGDTEAFFGQGTRLTVV.

V usage is TRBV7-6 and J usage is TRBJ1-5; 8 bases line up with TRBD1. Unmatched junction bases numbered 2, after V lost 4 bases and J lost 3 bases. Germline V gene sequence: CDR1 SGHVS, CDR2 FNYEAQ. The CDR3 loop spans 14 amino acids. The CDR3 DNA is TGTGCCAGCAGCTCAGGGGGCTCCAATCAGCCCCAGCATTTT. Its protein product is CASSSGGSNQPQHF.

J is TRBJ1-5 and V is TRBV7-9, with 7 bases identical to TRBD1. In germline, CDR1 is SEHNR, CDR2 FQNEAQ (reference sequence). There are 14 residues in the CDR3. V gave up 8 bases and J gave up 6 bases; unmatched junction bases: 10. The CDR3 loop is CASRGQGEGQPQHF. The CDR3 coding sequence is TGTGCCAGCCGGGGCCAGGGGGAAGGTCAGCCCCAGCATTTT. Full variable domain (remainder filled in from reference TRBV7-9 and TRBJ1-5): DTGVSQNPRHKITKRGQNVTFRCDPISEHNRLYWYRQTLGQGPEFLTYFQNEAQLEKSRLLSDRFSAERPKGSFSTLEIQRTEQGDSAMYLCASRGQGEGQPQHFGDGTRLSIL.

The chain is built from TRBV28 and TRBJ1-3; D gene unclear. Trimming stripped 8 bases from V and 4 bases from J, with 24 bases between. The CDR3 contains 17 residues. Germline CDR1 reads MDHEN; CDR2 reads SYDVKM. CDR3 nucleotides: TGTGCCAGCTCAGTTCTTGACTTGGGTGCCTCCGGAAACACCATATATTTT. Translating it yields CASSVLDLGASGNTIYF.

V is TRBV11-1 and J is TRBJ2-7; 12 bases are shared with TRBD1. Germline V lookup: CDR1 SGHAT, CDR2 FQDESV (reference sequence). V lost 5 bases and J lost 7; bases outside the gene matches: 9. CDR3 length: 15 residues. CDR3 loop: CASSAPGQGAGEQYF. CDR3 coding DNA: TGTGCCAGCAGCGCCCCGGGACAGGGGGCGGGGGAGCAGTACTTC.

This clone was found a few times. This chain links TRBV7-9 with TRBJ2-7; no clear D. The CDR3 length is 13 residues. V shed 6 bases and J shed 3 bases, with 12 bases lying between them. Germline assignment: CDR1 SEHNR and CDR2 FQNEAQ (reference sequence). The CDR3 nucleotides are TGTGCCAGCAGGGATGGGCTGGTCTACGAGCAGTACTTC. It specifies CASRDGLVYEQYF.

The chain links TRBV11-2 to TRBJ1-1; D possibly corresponds to TRBD1 (5 bases). The CDR3 has 15 amino acids. Germline-derived CDR1 and CDR2 are SGHAT and FQNNGV. Trimming left V 1 base short and J 0 bases short, with 9 bases between. CDR3 protein: CASSLAYRLNTEAFF. CDR3 nucleotides: TGTGCCAGCAGCTTAGCCTACAGGCTGAACACTGAAGCTTTCTTT. The variable domain in full, completed from reference TRBV11-2 and TRBJ1-1, reads EAGVAQSPRYKIIEKRQSVAFWCNPISGHATLYWYQQILGQGPKLLIQFQNNGVVDDSQLPKDRFSAERLKGVDSTLKIQPAKLEDSAVYLCASSLAYRLNTEAFFGQGTRLTVV.

The chain recombines TRBV30 with TRBJ2-2; 8 positions agree with TRBD1. The germline CDR1 and CDR2 sequences are GTSNPN and SVGIG (reference sequence). The CDR3 has 19 residues. V lost 2 bases to trimming and J lost 0 bases; unmatched junction nucleotides: 14. In DNA form, the CDR3 reads TGTGCCTGGAGTTTGCGGACAGGGCGAGCATTGACGAACACCGGGGAGCTGTTTTTT. Translation: CAWSLRTGRALTNTGELFF.

This chain links TRBV27 with TRBJ1-2; D is possibly TRBD1 (6 bases). The CDR3 is 16 residues long. Between the trimmed V and J ends, which lost 6 bases and 0 bases, there was a span of 17 bases. The germline V gene encodes CDR1 MNHEY and CDR2 SMNVEV (reference sequence). The CDR3 nucleotides read TGTGCCAGCAGAGCCACAGGGTACCAAGCTAACTATGGCTACACCTTC. Translated: CASRATGYQANYGYTF.

The J gene is TRBJ2-1, the V gene TRBV10-3, with 7 bases lining up with TRBD2. Germline loops: CDR1 ENHRY, CDR2 SYGVKD. V shed 8 bases, J shed 5 bases, and the junction held 9 bases outside the gene matches. CDR3 length: 14 residues. CDR3 sequence: CAIGRGPTHNEQFF. The CDR3 DNA reads TGTGCCATCGGGAGGGGCCCCACCCACAATGAGCAGTTCTTC.

CDR3 coding DNA: TGCGCCAGCAGCCAGATCTCGCGTGAGCAGTACTTC. It yields the protein CASSQISREQYF. The gene calls are TRBV4-1 and TRBJ2-7; D unresolved. Trimming took 3 bases from V and 7 from J, leaving 10 bases between them. Germline CDR1 MGHRA, CDR2 YSYEKL. The CDR3 totals 12 residues.